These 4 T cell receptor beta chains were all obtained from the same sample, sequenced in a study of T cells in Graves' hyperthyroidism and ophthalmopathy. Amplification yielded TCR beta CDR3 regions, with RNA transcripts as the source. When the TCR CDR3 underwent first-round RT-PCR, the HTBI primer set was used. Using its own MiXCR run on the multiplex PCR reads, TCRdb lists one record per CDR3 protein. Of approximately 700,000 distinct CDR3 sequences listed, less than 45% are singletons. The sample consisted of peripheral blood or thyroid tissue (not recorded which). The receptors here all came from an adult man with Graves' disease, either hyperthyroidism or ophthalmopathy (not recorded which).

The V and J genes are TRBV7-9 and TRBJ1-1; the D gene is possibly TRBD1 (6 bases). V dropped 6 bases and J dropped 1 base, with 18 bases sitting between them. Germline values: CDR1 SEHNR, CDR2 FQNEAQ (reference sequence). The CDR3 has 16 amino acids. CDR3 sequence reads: CASRPDRGVGNTEAFF. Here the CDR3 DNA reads TGTGCCAGCAGACCCGATAGGGGGGTAGGGAACACTGAAGCTTTCTTT.

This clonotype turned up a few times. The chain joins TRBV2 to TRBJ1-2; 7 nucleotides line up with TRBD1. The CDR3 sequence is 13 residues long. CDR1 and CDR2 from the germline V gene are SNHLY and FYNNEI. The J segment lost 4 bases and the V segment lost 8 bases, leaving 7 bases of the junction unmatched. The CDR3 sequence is CASLRTGGYGYTF. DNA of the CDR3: TGTGCCAGCTTACGGACAGGAGGCTATGGCTACACCTTC. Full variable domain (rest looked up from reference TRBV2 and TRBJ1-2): EPEVTQTPSHQVTQMGQEVILRCVPISNHLYFYWYRQILGQKVEFLVSFYNNEISEKSEIFDDQFSVERPDGSNFTLKIRSTKLEDSAMYFCASLRTGGYGYTFGSGTRLTVV.

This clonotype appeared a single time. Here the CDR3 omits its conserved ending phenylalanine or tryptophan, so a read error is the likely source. CDR3 sequence: CASSLAVVGGETEAFC. The CDR3 coding sequence is TGTGCCAGCAGCTTAGCAGTTGTGGGAGGCGAAACTGAAGCTTTCTGT. The rearrangement uses TRBV7-4 and TRBJ1-1; D remains ambiguous. CDR1 SGHVT and CDR2 SQSDAQ come from the germline V gene. V lost 0 bases, J lost 5 bases, and 16 bases lay in between. The CDR3 sequence is 16 residues long.

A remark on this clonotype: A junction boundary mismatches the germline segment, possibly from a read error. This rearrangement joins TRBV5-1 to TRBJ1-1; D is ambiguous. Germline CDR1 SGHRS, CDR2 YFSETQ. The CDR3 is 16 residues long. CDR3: CASSLLPETMNTEAFF. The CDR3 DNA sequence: TGTGCCAGCAGCTTGTTGCCGGAGACGATGAACACTGAAGCTTTCTTT. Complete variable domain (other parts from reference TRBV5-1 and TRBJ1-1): KAGVTQTPRYLIKTRGQQVTLSCSPISGHRSVSWYQQTPGQGLQFLFEYFSETQRNKGNFPGRFSGRQFSNSRSEMNVSTLELGDSALYLCASSLLPETMNTEAFFGQGTRLTVV.